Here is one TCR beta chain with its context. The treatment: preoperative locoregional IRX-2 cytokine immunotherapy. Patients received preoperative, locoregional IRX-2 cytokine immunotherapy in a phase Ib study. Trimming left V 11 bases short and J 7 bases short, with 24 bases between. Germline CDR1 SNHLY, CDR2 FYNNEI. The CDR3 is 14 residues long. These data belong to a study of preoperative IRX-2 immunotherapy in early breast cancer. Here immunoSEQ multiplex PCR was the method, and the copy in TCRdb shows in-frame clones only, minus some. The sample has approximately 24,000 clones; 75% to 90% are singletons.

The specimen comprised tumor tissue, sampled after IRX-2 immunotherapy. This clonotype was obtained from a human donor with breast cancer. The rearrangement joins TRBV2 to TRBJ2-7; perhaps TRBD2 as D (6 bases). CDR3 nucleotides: TGTGCCGGACGTCCGGGACTGCCGGGTGGAGAGCAGTACTTC. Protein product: CAGRPGLPGGEQYF.